The present TCR beta chain was sequenced within a study of blood T cell repertoires in COVID-19. Profiled with immunoSEQ multiplex PCR; TCRdb holds only in-frame clones, not every one. The sample includes about 36,000 clones, about 77% of them seen just once. This clonotype was sampled from a man in his 60s with acute or convalescent COVID-19. Sequencing input: peripheral blood.

CDR3 amino acids: CASRLAGGESNEQYF. The CDR3 DNA reads as TGTGCCAGCAGACTTGCAGGGGGCGAATCCAACGAGCAGTACTTC. The chain is built from TRBV27 and TRBJ2-7; 8 nucleotides align to TRBD1. Germline CDR1 MNHEY, CDR2 SMNVEV (reference sequence). The CDR3 is made up of 15 amino acids. Losses at the gene ends were 6 bases for V and 5 bases for J; bases not matched to a gene: 12.